This T cell receptor beta chain stems from a study of blood T cell repertoires in COVID-19 (TCRdb year 2020). Turning to the overall study: Samples covering the acute and convalescent phases of COVID-19 were provided by collaborators in the United States, Italy and Spain. The material from the prospective study consisted of cDNA or gDNA derived from T cells, B-cell-depleted T cells, or PBMCs. The dataset comprised deeply sampled blood TCRbeta repertoires from subjects exposed to, actively infected with, or recovered from COVID-19. The repertoires were released in a freely available public database meant as a resource for research on the immune response to SARS-CoV-2. The samples were drawn from the first 160 participants of the ongoing ImmuneRACE study and from more than 1,000 subjects provided by 6 global collaborators. Sample metadata almost always included a de-identified subject ID, COVID-19 status, age in years and sex. HLA class I and class II types, where available, came from metadata supplied by the sample provider rather than from assay-based typing. What the research found in general, with its limitations: How much clinical and demographic metadata was included differed by source and by participant, and the metadata was provided uncurated.

As concerns this clone: Its antigen remains undetermined. Qualities for individual bases were not recorded, and no much larger clone is one base off.

CDR3 length: 14 amino acids, cysteine to phenylalanine. Just the 42-base CDR3 DNA is kept, in frame starting at base 1. The V and J ends are trimmed by 6 bases and 3 bases, leaving 13 bases between them. CDR1 SGDLS and CDR2 YYNGEE are derived from the germline V gene. Participants in the prospective study were enrolled through a virtual design, were aged 18 to 89 years, and lived in roughly 24 United States geographic areas. In the prospective study, cohorts were assigned on the basis of participant-reported clinical history obtained from a screening survey and a study questionnaire. A participant counted as exposed if, within 2 weeks of entering the study, that participant had been in contact with someone who had a PCR-confirmed or clinician-diagnosed COVID-19 case. Each participant in the prospective study had whole blood, serum and a nasopharyngeal or oropharyngeal swab collected by mobile phlebotomists. Over an approximately two-month period, participants in the prospective study had the option of providing additional blood draws and questionnaires. Prospective study blood samples were shipped either frozen or at room temperature before DNA extraction.

TCRbeta CDR3 regions were amplified from genomic DNA using the immunoSEQ Assay, a bias-controlled multiplex PCR. The authors processed their data as follows. The number of nucleated cells in each sample was estimated from the amplification of reference gene primers within the assay. Sequence reads were collapsed and filtered to measure the absolute abundance of every unique TCRbeta CDR3 rearrangement. For each sample, productive Simpson clonality was calculated as the square root of Simpson's diversity index across productive rearrangements. Imported from immuneACCESS, the table was reduced by TCRdb to in-frame sequences with V and J called. These copies leave out some clones; in studies compared against another copy, an unresolved V gene accounts for under half, and the cause of the remainder is not known. V, J and clone size were drawn from that table, and D and trimming were deduced from the DNA. The sample table lists 350,000 or so clones, more than 70% of them with a count of one. The ten largest clones capture approximately 1% of the sample.

This sequence originates from a woman in her thirties who had been exposed to COVID-19. The chain is encoded by TRBV9 joined to TRBJ1-5; the D gene cannot be resolved reliably. Sequenced: PBMCs or T cells enriched from blood (not recorded which). The CDR3 region: CASTPGMDNQPQHF. The sequenced DNA is TGTGCCAGCACCCCAGGAATGGACAATCAGCCCCAGCATTTT.